This T cell receptor (beta chain) was found in a study of blood T cell repertoires in COVID-19. Under the authors' procedure: Counts of nucleated cells, estimated from reference gene primer amplification, were obtained. The data were produced by immunoSEQ multiplex PCR, yet TCRdb's version contains in-frame clones alone and is incomplete. D and trimming come from the DNA, and the V and J calls and clone size come from that table. The repertoire holds about 220,000 clones, with approximately 80% as singletons. The CDR3 is made up of 15 amino acids. The germline V gene encodes CDR1 MNHEY and CDR2 SVGEGT. The germline V and J ends were trimmed by 2 bases and 8 bases, with 18 bases remaining between them.

The specimen was peripheral blood. The TCR sequence derives from an older woman who had recovered from COVID-19. The rearrangement uses TRBV6-2 or TRBV6-3 and TRBJ1-2; TRBD1 might be the D (5 bases). Here the CDR3 reads CASSYTRWGSYGYTF. CDR3 in DNA: TGTGCCAGCAGTTACACCCGGTGGGGCTCGTACGGCTACACCTTC.